These 26 T cell receptor beta chains share one sample of origin, sequenced in a study of blood T cell repertoires in COVID-19. Clones were sequenced by immunoSEQ multiplex PCR, and TCRdb holds only the in-frame ones, with some missing. Of 150,000 to 200,000 clones listed, approximately 85% were seen once; the top ten hold 8% to 10%. The sequencing input was PBMCs or T cells enriched from blood (not recorded which). These receptors came from a woman in her 30s who had recovered from COVID-19.

The J gene is TRBJ2-2, the V gene TRBV28, with 9 bases lining up with TRBD2. Losses at the gene ends were 1 base for V and 5 bases for J; bases not matched to a gene: 11. The CDR3 loop spans 18 amino acids. Per germline, CDR1 MDHEN and CDR2 SYDVKM. The CDR3, as DNA: TGTGCCAGCAGTTTATTTGGCGGGAGGGCCCTCGGGACCGGGGAGCTGTTTTTT. This encodes CASSLFGGRALGTGELFF.

This sequence joins TRBV5-4 and TRBJ1-6; tentative D call: TRBD1 (6 bases). The germline V gene has CDR1 SGHNT and CDR2 YYREEE (reference sequence). V was clipped by 4 bases and J by 7 bases, with 12 bases between them. The CDR3 loop spans 14 amino acids. The DNA for the CDR3 is TGTGCCAGCAGCACCGACAGGCCCAATTCACCCCTCCACTTT. Translating gives CASSTDRPNSPLHF. Full variable domain (missing parts from reference TRBV5-4 and TRBJ1-6): ETGVTQSPTHLIKTRGQQVTLRCSSQSGHNTVSWYQQALGQGPQFIFQYYREEENGRGNFPPRFSGLQFPNYSSELNVNALELDDSALYLCASSTDRPNSPLHFGNGTRLTVT.

The V gene is TRBV7-9, the J gene TRBJ2-2; 8 bases fit TRBD1. The CDR3 totals 16 residues. The germline CDR1 and CDR2 sequences are SEHNR and FQNEAQ (reference sequence). Unmatched junction bases numbered 5, after V lost 4 bases and J lost 1 base. In nucleotides, the CDR3 is TGTGCCAGCAGCTCAATGGACAGGGAGAACACCGGGGAGCTGTTTTTT. Protein product: CASSSMDRENTGELFF.

This chain joins TRBV2 and TRBJ1-5; D not resolved. CDR1 is SNHLY and CDR2 is FYNNEI in the germline V gene. Trimming left V 0 bases short and J 0 bases short, with 9 bases between. The CDR3 is 16 amino acids. CDR3 nucleotides: TGTGCCAGCAGTGAAGCGCGGCTTCCTAGCAATCAGCCCCAGCATTTT. Translating it yields CASSEARLPSNQPQHF. The full variable domain, its missing parts supplied by reference TRBV2 and TRBJ1-5, is EPEVTQTPSHQVTQMGQEVILRCVPISNHLYFYWYRQILGQKVEFLVSFYNNEISEKSEIFDDQFSVERPDGSNFTLKIRSTKLEDSAMYFCASSEARLPSNQPQHFGDGTRLSIL.

About this clone itself: Other nucleotide sequences from this sample produce the same CDR3. V is TRBV18 and J is TRBJ2-5, with a weak D call TRBD1 (6 bases). V was cut by 2 bases and J by 5 bases, with 6 bases left in between. Germline values: CDR1 KGHSH, CDR2 LQKENI. This CDR3 has 12 residues. CDR3 loop: CASSPRGETQYF. CDR3 DNA sequence: TGTGCCAGCTCACCAAGGGGGGAGACCCAGTACTTC.

This rearrangement joins TRBV19 to TRBJ2-6; D is possibly TRBD1 (5 bases). The CDR3 extends over 16 amino acids. Germline CDR1 reads LNHDA; CDR2 reads SQIVND (reference sequence). The V gene lost 5 bases and the J gene lost 0 bases, with 11 bases spanning the gap. CDR3 DNA sequence: TGTGCCAGTAGTCACAGGTCGAGCTCTGGGGCCAACGTCCTGACTTTC. Its translation: CASSHRSSSGANVLTF. Full variable domain (remainder filled in from reference TRBV19 and TRBJ2-6): DGGITQSPKYLFRKEGQNVTLSCEQNLNHDAMYWYRQDPGQGLRLIYYSQIVNDFQKGDIAEGYSVSREKKESFPLTVTSAQKNPTAFYLCASSHRSSSGANVLTFGAGSRLTVL.

This clone has just a few counts. The CDR3 DNA follows: TGTGCCAGCCGAGCGGGCTCTGGAAACACCATATATTTT. It encodes CASRAGSGNTIYF. J is TRBJ1-3 and V is TRBV6-5; D gene uncertain. The CDR3 length is 13 residues. In germline, CDR1 is MNHEY, CDR2 SVGAGI. The germline V and J ends were trimmed by 8 bases and 0 bases, with 8 bases remaining between them.

This rearrangement joins TRBV7-9 to TRBJ2-7; TRBD1 matches at 9 bases. The CDR3 covers 14 residues. Germline V gene data show CDR1 as SEHNR and CDR2 as FQNEAQ (reference sequence). V was pared by 6 bases and J by 6 bases, with 9 bases of the junction left unmatched. In nucleotides, the CDR3 is TGTGCCAGCAGTCCGGGACAGGGTGGCGGCGAGCAGTACTTC. This encodes CASSPGQGGGEQYF.

The chain links TRBV29-1 to TRBJ2-5; 8 bases match TRBD2. The CDR3 length is 16 residues. In germline, CDR1 is SQVTM, CDR2 ANQGSEA. V was pared by 4 bases and J by 4 bases, with 14 bases of the junction left unmatched. The CDR3 DNA reads TGCAGCGTTGTTGGGGGAATGGGACTAGGGGGAGAGACCCAGTACTTC. This sequence encodes CSVVGGMGLGGETQYF. The full variable domain, with the rest looked up from reference TRBV29-1 and TRBJ2-5, is SAVISQKPSRDICQRGTSLTIQCQVDSQVTMMFWYRQQPGQSLTLIATANQGSEATYESGFVIDKFPISRPNLTFSTLTVSNMSPEDSSIYLCSVVGGMGLGGETQYFGPGTRLLVL.

V gene TRBV4-2 combines with J gene TRBJ2-2; possibly TRBD2 for D (5 bases). Trimming removed 0 bases at V and 4 bases at J, with 12 bases between. This CDR3 is built from 16 residues. Germline V CDR1 and CDR2: LGHNA, YNFKEQ. This chain's CDR3 is CASSQDKAESTGELFF. The CDR3 nucleotides are TGTGCCAGCAGCCAAGATAAAGCGGAGAGCACCGGGGAGCTGTTTTTT.

V is TRBV3-1 (or the pseudogene TRBV3-2) and J is TRBJ2-5; maybe TRBD2 (5 bases). The CDR3 is made up of 18 amino acids. Germline values: CDR1 LGHDT, CDR2 YNNKEL (reference sequence). V gave up 3 bases and J gave up 1 base, with 21 bases separating them. For the CDR3, the DNA is TGTGCCAGCAGCCATCATGCGGATCTGAGGGAATTCCAAGAGACCCAGTACTTC. Amino acids: CASSHHADLREFQETQYF.

This clone was counted between two and nine times. This chain connects TRBV2 to TRBJ1-2; D is unclear. This CDR3 is 14 amino acids long. V was clipped by 6 bases and J by 0 bases, with 11 bases between them. Germline V lookup: CDR1 SNHLY, CDR2 FYNNEI. The CDR3: CASSSQLTNYGYTF. The CDR3 DNA is TGTGCCAGCAGCAGTCAATTAACTAACTATGGCTACACCTTC. Full variable domain (rest looked up from reference TRBV2 and TRBJ1-2): EPEVTQTPSHQVTQMGQEVILRCVPISNHLYFYWYRQILGQKVEFLVSFYNNEISEKSEIFDDQFSVERPDGSNFTLKIRSTKLEDSAMYFCASSSQLTNYGYTFGSGTRLTVV.

This chain links TRBV30 with TRBJ2-1; 7 nucleotides align to TRBD2. V lost 2 bases, J lost 2 bases, and 27 bases stayed unmatched. CDR1 is GTSNPN and CDR2 is SVGIG in the germline V gene (reference sequence). The CDR3 has 22 residues. CDR3 DNA: TGTGCCTGGAGTCTTGTTATCGGGAGGATAGTAAGCGGTCATCGGGCCTACAATGAGCAGTTCTTC. This gives the protein CAWSLVIGRIVSGHRAYNEQFF.

The sample holds one count of this clone. The rearrangement uses TRBV28 and TRBJ2-5; TRBD2 agrees at 13 bases. Germline CDR1 reads MDHEN; CDR2 reads SYDVKM. J lost 3 bases, V lost 4 bases, and 11 bases had no gene match. The CDR3 is 18 amino acids. The CDR3 nucleotides read TGTGCCAGCAGTTCAGGGTCCGGGACTAGCGGGATTGAAGAGACCCAGTACTTC. Amino acids: CASSSGSGTSGIEETQYF.

The chain links TRBV3-1 (or the pseudogene TRBV3-2) to TRBJ2-7; 8 nucleotides match TRBD2. In germline, CDR1 is LGHDT, CDR2 YNNKEL (reference sequence). CDR3 length equals 17 residues. V dropped 0 bases and J dropped 3; count of bases not matched to a gene: 10. The CDR3 DNA reads as TGTGCCAGCAGCCAAGATCCCAGCGGGAGTGCCAACTACGAGCAGTACTTC. It encodes CASSQDPSGSANYEQYF.

This clone was recorded at least ten times. This sequence joins TRBV2 and TRBJ2-5, with 13 bases matching TRBD2. Trimming at V came to 9 bases and at J to 7 bases, leaving 8 bases not matched to a gene. This CDR3 is built from 14 residues. Germline-derived CDR1 and CDR2 are SNHLY and FYNNEI. The CDR3 protein is CARQGLAGDGTQYF. CDR3 DNA: TGTGCCAGACAAGGACTAGCGGGAGATGGGACCCAGTACTTC. Full variable domain (rest looked up from reference TRBV2 and TRBJ2-5): EPEVTQTPSHQVTQMGQEVILRCVPISNHLYFYWYRQILGQKVEFLVSFYNNEISEKSEIFDDQFSVERPDGSNFTLKIRSTKLEDSAMYFCARQGLAGDGTQYFGPGTRLLVL.

This chain connects TRBV4-1 to TRBJ2-1; D ambiguous. The CDR3 runs to 12 residues. Trimming left V 1 base short and J 11 bases short, with 9 bases between. The germline V gene encodes CDR1 MGHRA and CDR2 YSYEKL. The CDR3 nucleotides read TGCGCCAGCAGCCAAGGATCTCCTAAGCAGTTCTTC. It translates to CASSQGSPKQFF.

This chain uses TRBV27 with TRBJ1-1, with TRBD1 matching over 8 bases. CDR3 size: 15 residues. The J segment lost 6 bases and the V segment lost 6 bases, leaving 12 bases of the junction unmatched. Germline V gene lookup returns CDR1 MNHEY and CDR2 SMNVEV (reference sequence). The CDR3 protein is CASRPWTGYDPEAFF. In nucleotides, the CDR3 is TGTGCCAGCAGACCTTGGACAGGGTATGACCCTGAAGCTTTCTTT.

This clone was recorded once. The CDR3 reads CASSERVGSPQHF. CDR3 coding DNA: TGTGCCAGTAGTGAGAGGGTTGGATCGCCCCAGCATTTT. The chain couples TRBV19 to TRBJ1-5; no clear D. Germline V gene sequence: CDR1 LNHDA, CDR2 SQIVND (reference sequence). The CDR3 spans 13 residues. The germline V and J ends were trimmed by 5 bases and 9 bases, with 14 bases remaining between them.

The chain has TRBV5-1 and TRBJ2-7; no clear D gene. Trimming pared 1 base from V and 3 bases from J, leaving 5 bases between. This CDR3 has 12 residues. CDR1 is SGHRS, CDR2 YFSETQ, per germline. As DNA, the CDR3 is TGCGCCAGCAGCTTGTCTCGCTACGAGCAGTACTTC. It is translated as CASSLSRYEQYF.

The chain carries TRBV27 and TRBJ2-7; D may be TRBD1 (5 bases). The CDR3 has 17 amino acids. The ends were cut back, 2 bases at V and 5 bases at J, with 22 bases in the middle. Germline assignment: CDR1 MNHEY and CDR2 SMNVEV (reference sequence). CDR3 bases: TGTGCCAGCAGTTTAGGGGCCAGTGTGCAAAGGGGCCACGAGCAGTACTTC. Translation gives CASSLGASVQRGHEQYF.

This chain connects TRBV3-1 (or the pseudogene TRBV3-2) to TRBJ2-4; 9 nucleotides line up with TRBD2. The V gene end was trimmed by 4 bases and the J gene end by 2 bases; junction bases not matched to a gene: 6. This CDR3 has 16 amino acids. In germline, CDR1 is LGHDT, CDR2 YNNKEL (reference sequence). CDR3 residues: CASSPIAGVSKNIQYF. The CDR3 nucleotides read TGTGCCAGCAGCCCAATAGCGGGAGTGTCCAAAAACATTCAGTACTTC.

This clone was counted once. The chain recombines TRBV10-3 with TRBJ1-1, with a tentative D call TRBD1 (5 bases). CDR1 ENHRY and CDR2 SYGVKD come from the germline V gene. CDR3 length: 14 residues. V was cut by 0 bases and J by 3 bases, with 8 bases left in between. For the CDR3, the DNA is TGTGCCATCAGTGAGTCCAGGGATTACACTGAAGCTTTCTTT. Protein product: CAISESRDYTEAFF.

The chain couples TRBV27 to TRBJ2-7; D may be TRBD1 (5 bases). CDR3 length: 15 residues. The germline CDR1 and CDR2 sequences are MNHEY and SMNVEV (reference sequence). Between the trimmed V and J ends, which lost 5 bases and 5 bases, there was a span of 19 bases. The CDR3 DNA is TGTGCCAGCAGTCCCACAGGTTACCTAGGGAACGAGCAGTACTTC. It is translated as CASSPTGYLGNEQYF.

The rearrangement joins TRBV7-9 to TRBJ1-3; 7 nucleotides align to TRBD1. The trim removed 5 bases at V and 0 bases at J, leaving 7 bases unmatched. This CDR3 is built from 16 residues. Germline values: CDR1 SEHNR, CDR2 FQNEAQ (reference sequence). CDR3 loop: CASSVRQGHSGNTIYF. DNA of the CDR3: TGTGCCAGCAGCGTAAGACAGGGACACTCTGGAAACACCATATATTTT.

The chain combines TRBV28 with TRBJ1-6; a possible D gene is TRBD1 (5 bases). CDR3 length: 19 amino acids. V lost 3 bases, J lost 7 bases, and 25 bases lay in between. Germline loops: CDR1 MDHEN, CDR2 SYDVKM. The CDR3 region has the DNA TGTGCCAGCAGTTTCCGGTCCCAGGGCTCGGTTCTCCTAAATTCACCCCTCCACTTT. Amino acids: CASSFRSQGSVLLNSPLHF.